These 8 T cell receptor beta chains were sequenced from one sample in a study of shared clonotypes between healthy human individuals. Method: immunoSEQ multiplex PCR; TCRdb's copy keeps in-frame clones and lacks some. Among over a million clones listed, around four fifths were seen once. The sequenced material came from memory CD4+ T cells sorted from blood. Described subset: CD45RA-negative fraction. These receptors were taken from a man younger than 35 in good health.

The J gene is TRBJ1-3, the V gene TRBV6-1; 9 nucleotides agree with TRBD1. The trim removed 3 bases at V and 4 bases at J, leaving 10 bases unmatched. The germline V gene encodes CDR1 MNHNS and CDR2 SASEGT. CDR3 size: 17 residues. CDR3 residues: CASSEHPGQGHGNTIYF. The CDR3 nucleotides are TGTGCCAGCAGTGAGCATCCGGGACAGGGTCACGGAAACACCATATATTTT.

The rearrangement joins TRBV19 to TRBJ1-2, with 7 bases lining up with TRBD1. The J segment lost 0 bases and the V segment lost 3 bases, leaving 1 base of the junction unmatched. There are 14 residues in the CDR3. Germline CDR1 LNHDA, CDR2 SQIVND (reference sequence). CDR3 region: CASSMTGTNYGYTF. CDR3 coding DNA: TGTGCCAGTAGTATGACAGGGACTAACTATGGCTACACCTTC.

V is TRBV5-6 and J is TRBJ1-2; D perhaps matches TRBD1 (5 bases). Germline-derived CDR1 and CDR2 are SGHDT and YYEEEE. The CDR3 totals 15 residues. V shed 1 base and J shed 8 bases, with 18 bases lying between them. CDR3 in amino acids: CASSLSGPISSGYTF. The CDR3, as DNA: TGTGCCAGCAGCTTGTCGGGACCGATCTCATCGGGCTACACCTTC.

This chain links TRBV6-1 with TRBJ2-7, with 8 bases aligning to TRBD1. Germline CDR1 is MNHNS and CDR2 is SASEGT. V gave up 4 bases and J gave up 8 bases; unmatched junction bases: 10. The CDR3 loop spans 14 amino acids. CDR3 protein: CASSASEDREKQYF. CDR3 DNA sequence: TGTGCCAGCAGTGCCTCCGAGGACAGGGAAAAGCAGTACTTC.

As to this clone: In the same sample, other DNA sequences code for this CDR3. The chain couples TRBV7-2 to TRBJ1-1; D possibly corresponds to TRBD1 (5 bases). Trimming removed 2 bases at V and 2 bases at J, with 12 bases between. In germline, CDR1 is SGHTA, CDR2 FQGNSA. This CDR3 contains 15 residues. CDR3 sequence reads: CASSLLGVGNTEAFF. In nucleotides, the CDR3 is TGTGCCAGCAGCTTACTGGGGGTTGGAAACACTGAAGCTTTCTTT.

This clone was counted only a few times. The chain has TRBV4-1 and TRBJ1-3; D gene ambiguous. The CDR3 sequence is 17 residues long. With 4 bases removed from V and 0 bases from J, the gap between germline ends came to 16 bases. CDR1 and CDR2 (germline): MGHRA, YSYEKL. The CDR3 loop is CASSRAGLVLSGNTIYF. As DNA, the CDR3 is TGCGCCAGCAGCCGGGCAGGCCTGGTTCTCTCTGGAAACACCATATATTTT.

This clone was observed a handful of times. The chain uses TRBV5-1 and TRBJ2-7, with a weak D call TRBD2 (5 bases). The CDR3 extends over 14 amino acids. Germline lookup yields CDR1 SGHRS and CDR2 YFSETQ. V dropped 4 bases and J dropped 4 bases, with 15 bases sitting between them. The CDR3 sequence is CASSPPNEGYEQYF. The CDR3 DNA sequence: TGCGCCAGCAGCCCACCCAACGAGGGTTACGAGCAGTACTTC.

The chain couples TRBV15 to TRBJ2-7; no firm D call. V was clipped by 0 bases and J by 6 bases, with 12 bases between them. Germline V lookup: CDR1 LNHNV, CDR2 YYDKDF (reference sequence). There are 14 residues in the CDR3. The CDR3 region has the DNA TGTGCCACCAGCAGAGATCGTAAGTCGGCCGAGCAGTACTTC. As protein: CATSRDRKSAEQYF. The full variable domain, its missing parts supplied by reference TRBV15 and TRBJ2-7, is DAMVIQNPRYQVTQFGKPVTLSCSQTLNHNVMYWYQQKSSQAPKLLFHYYDKDFNNEADTPDNFQSRRPNTSFCFLDIRSPGLGDTAMYLCATSRDRKSAEQYFGPGTRLTVT.